This T cell receptor (beta chain) was retrieved from a study of regulatory T cells in long-lasting Graves disease. Building the TCR beta libraries relied on iRepertoire HTBI primers, and CDR3 regions underwent Arm-PCR. TCRdb re-derived calls from the multiplex PCR reads in MiXCR, one entry per CDR3 protein. The sample gives 300,000 or so distinct CDR3 sequences, about 20% of which show up once; around 30% is in the top ten. This clonotype was found a few times. Antigen specificity is unknown. Study-wide points: Persistent disease exhibited a predilection for TRBV28, TRBJ1-2 and TRBJ2-5.

Time point: persistent/refractory GD, antithyroid drugs over 5 years with positive TRAb. Construction of the TCR library relied on RNA isolated from PBMCs. Trimming took off 0 bases at V and 2 bases at J, with 13 bases between the two ends. There are 16 residues in the CDR3. Germline lookup yields CDR1 SGDLS and CDR2 YYNGEE. This TCR came from a female donor with Graves disease. This sequence joins TRBV9 and TRBJ2-3; D uncertain. The specimen comprised peripheral blood mononuclear cells (PBMCs), sampled when the disease was refractory, from a patient treated with antithyroid drugs. CDR3 region: CASSVAGDPSTDTQYF. The CDR3 DNA sequence: TGTGCCAGCAGCGTAGCTGGCGACCCCTCCACAGATACGCAGTATTTT.